This TCR beta chain came from a study of T cell changes during pregnancy in multiple sclerosis. Data came from immunoSEQ multiplex PCR; TCRdb stores just in-frame clones and leaves some out. The table has about 100,000 clones, around 92% seen once. CDR1 and CDR2 (germline): SGDLS, YYNGEE. V trimming: 3 bases; J trimming: 10 bases; junction bases outside the gene matches: 8. CDR3 length: 15 amino acids. The gene calls are TRBV9 and TRBJ2-1; TRBD1 matches at 12 bases. This sequence originates from a female donor with multiple sclerosis, enrolled in a pregnancy study. The source was peripheral blood, collected after pregnancy. DNA for the CDR3: TGTGCCAGCAGCGCCTTGGGACAGGGGGCGGGGGAGCAGTTCTTC. It specifies CASSALGQGAGEQFF. The full variable domain, with the rest looked up from reference TRBV9 and TRBJ2-1, is DSGVTQTPKHLITATGQRVTLRCSPRSGDLSVYWYQQSLDQGLQFLIQYYNGEERAKGNILERFSAQQFPDLHSELNLSSLELGDSALYFCASSALGQGAGEQFFGPGTRLTVL.